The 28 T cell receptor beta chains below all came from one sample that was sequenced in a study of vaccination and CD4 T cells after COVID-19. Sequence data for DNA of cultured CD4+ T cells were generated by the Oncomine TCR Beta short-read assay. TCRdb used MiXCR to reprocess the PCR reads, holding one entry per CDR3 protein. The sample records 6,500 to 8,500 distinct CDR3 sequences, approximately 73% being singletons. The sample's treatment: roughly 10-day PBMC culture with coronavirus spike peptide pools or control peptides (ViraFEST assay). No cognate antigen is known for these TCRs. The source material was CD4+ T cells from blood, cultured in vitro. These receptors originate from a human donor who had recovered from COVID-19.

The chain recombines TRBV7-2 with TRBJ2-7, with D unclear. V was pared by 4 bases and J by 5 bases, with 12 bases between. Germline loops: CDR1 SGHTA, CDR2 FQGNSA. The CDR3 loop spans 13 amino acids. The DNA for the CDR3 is TGTGCCAGCAGCTACGCGGCGGCGGACGAGCAGTACTTC. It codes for CASSYAAADEQYF.

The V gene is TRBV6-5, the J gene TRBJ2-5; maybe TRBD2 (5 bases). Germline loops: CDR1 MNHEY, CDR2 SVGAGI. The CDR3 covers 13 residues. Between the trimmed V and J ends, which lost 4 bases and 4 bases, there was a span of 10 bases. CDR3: CASSFRDRETQYF. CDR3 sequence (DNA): TGTGCCAGCAGTTTCCGGGATCGAGAGACCCAGTACTTC.

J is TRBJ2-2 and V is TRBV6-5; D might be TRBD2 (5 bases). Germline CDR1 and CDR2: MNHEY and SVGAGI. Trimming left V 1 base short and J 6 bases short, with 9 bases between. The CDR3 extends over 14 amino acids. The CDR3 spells CASSYLAEAGELFF. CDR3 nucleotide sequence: TGTGCCAGCAGTTACTTGGCGGAGGCCGGGGAGCTGTTTTTT.

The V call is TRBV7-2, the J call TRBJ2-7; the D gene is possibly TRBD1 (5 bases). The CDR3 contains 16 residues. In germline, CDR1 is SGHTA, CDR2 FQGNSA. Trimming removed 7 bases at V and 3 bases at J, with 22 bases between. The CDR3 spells CASTYSSAGQFYEQYF. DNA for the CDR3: TGTGCCAGCACTTATTCTTCCGCAGGACAATTCTACGAGCAGTACTTC.

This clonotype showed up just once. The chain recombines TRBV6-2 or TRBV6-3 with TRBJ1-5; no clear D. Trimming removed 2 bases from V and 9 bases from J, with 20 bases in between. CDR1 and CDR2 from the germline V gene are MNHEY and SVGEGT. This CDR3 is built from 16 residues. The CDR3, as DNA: TGTGCCAGCAGTTACGGGATTAACCTTTCATCATTGCCCCAGCATTTT. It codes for CASSYGINLSSLPQHF.

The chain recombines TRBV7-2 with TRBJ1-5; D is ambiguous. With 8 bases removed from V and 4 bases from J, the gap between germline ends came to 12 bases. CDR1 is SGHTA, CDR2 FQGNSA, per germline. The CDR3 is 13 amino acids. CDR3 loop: CASGWVGNQPQHF. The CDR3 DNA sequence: TGTGCCAGCGGGTGGGTCGGGAATCAGCCCCAGCATTTT.

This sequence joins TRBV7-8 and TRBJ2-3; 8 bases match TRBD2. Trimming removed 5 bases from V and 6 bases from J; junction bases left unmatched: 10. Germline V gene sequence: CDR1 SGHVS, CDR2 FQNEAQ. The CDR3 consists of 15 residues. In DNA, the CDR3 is TGTGCCAGCAGCCCCAGGGTCCGGGAGGGGGATACGCAGTATTTT. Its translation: CASSPRVREGDTQYF.

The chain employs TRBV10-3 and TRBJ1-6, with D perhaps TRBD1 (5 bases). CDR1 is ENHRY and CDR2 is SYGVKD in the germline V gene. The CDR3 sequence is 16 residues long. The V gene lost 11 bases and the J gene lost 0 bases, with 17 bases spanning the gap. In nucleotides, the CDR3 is TGTGCCTCCACGGGTGGGGGGAGCTCCTATAATTCACCCCTCCACTTT. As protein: CASTGGGSSYNSPLHF.

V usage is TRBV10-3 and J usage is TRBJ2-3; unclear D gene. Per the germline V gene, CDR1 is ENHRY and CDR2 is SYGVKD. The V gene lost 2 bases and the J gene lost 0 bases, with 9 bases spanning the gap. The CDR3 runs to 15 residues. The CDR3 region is CAISEEGLSTDTQYF. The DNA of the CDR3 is TGTGCCATCAGTGAGGAAGGGCTAAGCACAGATACGCAGTATTTT.

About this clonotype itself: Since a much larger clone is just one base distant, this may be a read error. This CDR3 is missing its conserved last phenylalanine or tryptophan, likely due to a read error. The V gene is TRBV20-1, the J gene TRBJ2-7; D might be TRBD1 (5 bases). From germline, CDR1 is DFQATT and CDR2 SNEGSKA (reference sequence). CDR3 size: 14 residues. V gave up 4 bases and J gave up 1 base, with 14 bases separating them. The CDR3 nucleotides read TGCAGTGCTAATTTGGCAGGGAAATCCTACGAGCAGTACTTG. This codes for CSANLAGKSYEQYL.

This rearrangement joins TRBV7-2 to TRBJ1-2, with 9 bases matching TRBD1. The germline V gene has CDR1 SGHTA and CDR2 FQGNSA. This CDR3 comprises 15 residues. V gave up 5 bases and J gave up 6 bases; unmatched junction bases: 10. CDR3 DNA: TGTGCCAGCAGCGCCTACCTACAGGGGGCGAATGGCTACACCTTC. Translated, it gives CASSAYLQGANGYTF.

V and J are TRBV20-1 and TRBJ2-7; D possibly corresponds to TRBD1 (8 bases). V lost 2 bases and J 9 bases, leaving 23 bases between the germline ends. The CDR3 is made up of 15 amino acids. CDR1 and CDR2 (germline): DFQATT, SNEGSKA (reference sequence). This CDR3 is CSARYWGQAGEGQYF. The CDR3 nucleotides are TGCAGTGCTAGATATTGGGGACAGGCTGGGGAGGGGCAGTACTTC.

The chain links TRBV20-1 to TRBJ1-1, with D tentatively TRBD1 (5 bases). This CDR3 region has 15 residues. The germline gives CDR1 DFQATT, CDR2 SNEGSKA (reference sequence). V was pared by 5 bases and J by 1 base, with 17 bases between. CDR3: CSAGSRGGANTEAFF. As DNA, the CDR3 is TGCAGTGCTGGGTCCCGGGGCGGGGCGAACACTGAAGCTTTCTTT.

The CDR3 coding sequence is TGCAGTGCTAGAGACCTGAGGACTAGCGGGAGTTGGAATGAGCAGTTCTTC. Residues: CSARDLRTSGSWNEQFF. The genes are TRBV20-1 and TRBJ2-1, with 13 bases identical to TRBD2. The CDR3 is 17 amino acids. V shed 0 bases and J 7 bases; nucleotides not matched to a gene: 9. Germline V gene sequence: CDR1 DFQATT, CDR2 SNEGSKA (reference sequence).

CDR3 protein: CSAPGQGRETQYF. The CDR3 DNA follows: TGCAGCGCCCCGGGACAGGGAAGGGAGACCCAGTACTTC. This chain links TRBV20-1 with TRBJ2-5; 9 bases align to TRBD1. The CDR3 sequence is 13 residues long. CDR1 and CDR2 (germline): DFQATT, SNEGSKA (reference sequence).

This CDR3 reads CASSSRTGANQPQHF. The CDR3 DNA reads as TGTGCCAGCAGCTCGAGGACAGGGGCCAATCAGCCCCAGCATTTT. The J gene is TRBJ1-5, the V gene TRBV5-5; 9 nucleotides match TRBD1. CDR1 and CDR2 from the germline V gene are SGHKS and YYEKEE (reference sequence). There are 15 residues in the CDR3. The V segment lost 3 bases and the J segment 3 bases; nucleotides outside the gene matches: 4.

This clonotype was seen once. CDR3 residues: CASSFGGGLTKNQPQHF. CDR3 nucleotides: TGTGCCAGCAGTTTTGGGGGGGGACTTACGAAGAATCAGCCCCAGCATTTT. The rearrangement joins TRBV28 to TRBJ1-5; D is possibly TRBD1 (5 bases). V was trimmed by 3 bases and J by 4 bases, leaving 19 bases between them. Germline CDR1 and CDR2: MDHEN and SYDVKM. This CDR3 contains 17 residues.

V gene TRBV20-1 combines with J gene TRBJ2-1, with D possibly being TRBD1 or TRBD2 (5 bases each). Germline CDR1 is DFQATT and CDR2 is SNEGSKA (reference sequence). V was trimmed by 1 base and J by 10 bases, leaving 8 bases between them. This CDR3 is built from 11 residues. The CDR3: CSARVWGEQFF. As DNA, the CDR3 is TGCAGTGCTAGAGTTTGGGGGGAGCAGTTCTTC.

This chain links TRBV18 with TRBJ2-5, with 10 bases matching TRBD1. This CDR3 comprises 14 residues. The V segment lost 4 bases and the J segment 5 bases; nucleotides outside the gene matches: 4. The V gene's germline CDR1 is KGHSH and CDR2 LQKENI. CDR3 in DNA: TGTGCCAGCTCACTGATGGGACAGGGGGAGACCCAGTACTTC. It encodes CASSLMGQGETQYF.

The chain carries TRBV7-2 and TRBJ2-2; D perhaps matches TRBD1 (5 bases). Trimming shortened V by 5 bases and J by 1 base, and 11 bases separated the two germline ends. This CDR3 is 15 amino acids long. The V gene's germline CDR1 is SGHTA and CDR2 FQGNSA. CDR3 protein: CASSPRQKNTGELFF. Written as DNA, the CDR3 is TGTGCCAGCAGCCCTCGACAGAAGAACACCGGGGAGCTGTTTTTT.

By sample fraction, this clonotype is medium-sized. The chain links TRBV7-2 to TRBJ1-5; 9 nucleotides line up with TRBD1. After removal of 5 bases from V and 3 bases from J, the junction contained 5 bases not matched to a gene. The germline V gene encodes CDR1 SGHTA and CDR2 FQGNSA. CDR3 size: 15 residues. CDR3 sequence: CASSRTGVANQPQHF. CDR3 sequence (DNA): TGTGCCAGCAGCCGGACAGGGGTGGCCAATCAGCCCCAGCATTTT.

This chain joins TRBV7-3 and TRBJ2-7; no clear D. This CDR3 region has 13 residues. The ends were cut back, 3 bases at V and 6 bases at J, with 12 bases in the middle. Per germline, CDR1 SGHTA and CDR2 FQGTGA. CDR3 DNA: TGTGCCAGCAGCTTTGACACCACCGGCGAGCAGTACTTC. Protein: CASSFDTTGEQYF.

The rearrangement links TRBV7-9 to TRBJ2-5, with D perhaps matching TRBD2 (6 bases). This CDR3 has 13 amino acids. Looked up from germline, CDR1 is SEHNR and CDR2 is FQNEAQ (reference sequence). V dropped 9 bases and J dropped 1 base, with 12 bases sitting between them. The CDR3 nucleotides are TGTGCCAGTGTGCGGGGCCTCCAAGAGACCCAGTACTTC. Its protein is CASVRGLQETQYF.

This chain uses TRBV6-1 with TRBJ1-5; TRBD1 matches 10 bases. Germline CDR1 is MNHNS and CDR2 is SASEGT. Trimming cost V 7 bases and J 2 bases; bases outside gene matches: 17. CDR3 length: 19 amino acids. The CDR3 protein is CASKSNLGQGILGNQPQHF. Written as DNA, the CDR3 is TGTGCCAGCAAATCAAACCTGGGACAGGGGATTTTAGGCAATCAGCCCCAGCATTTT.

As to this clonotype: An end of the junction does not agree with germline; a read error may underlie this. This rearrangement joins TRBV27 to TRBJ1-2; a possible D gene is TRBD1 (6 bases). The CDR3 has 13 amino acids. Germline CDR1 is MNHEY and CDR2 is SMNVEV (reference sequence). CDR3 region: CASSLNWGQGYAF. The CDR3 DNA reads TGTGCCAGCAGTTTAAATTGGGGGCAAGGCTACGCCTTC.

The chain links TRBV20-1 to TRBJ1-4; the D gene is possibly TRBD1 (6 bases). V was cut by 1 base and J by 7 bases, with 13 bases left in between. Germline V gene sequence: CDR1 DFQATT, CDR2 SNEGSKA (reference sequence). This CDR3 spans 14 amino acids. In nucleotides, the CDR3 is TGCAGTGCTAGAGGGGGGCAGGGCAGTGAAAAACTGTTTTTT. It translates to CSARGGQGSEKLFF.

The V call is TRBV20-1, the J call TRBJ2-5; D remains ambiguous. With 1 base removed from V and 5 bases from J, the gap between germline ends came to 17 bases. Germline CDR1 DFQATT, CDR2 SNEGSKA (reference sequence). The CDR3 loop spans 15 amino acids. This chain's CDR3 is CSARVLGFERETQYF. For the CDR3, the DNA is TGCAGTGCTAGAGTTCTCGGGTTTGAAAGGGAGACCCAGTACTTC.

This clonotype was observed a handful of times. The CDR3 region has the DNA TGCAGTGTAAACTGGGGAGGCACAGATACGCAGTATTTT. It codes for CSVNWGGTDTQYF. The gene calls are TRBV20-1 and TRBJ2-3; D is perhaps TRBD2 (5 bases). There are 13 residues in the CDR3. Germline V gene data show CDR1 as DFQATT and CDR2 as SNEGSKA (reference sequence). The V end was cut by 7 bases, the J end by 1 base, with 12 bases between.